The 14 T cell receptor beta chains listed next were all sequenced from one sample in a study of T-cell reconstitution after alpha-beta-depleted transplantation in children. Preparing the TCRbeta library involved the use of unique molecular identifiers. TCRdb fed the PCR reads into MiXCR, producing one record per CDR3 protein. The data contain about a million distinct CDR3 sequences, about 29% of them singletons. The sequenced sample was PBMCs, mostly from graft donor cells, obtained 360 days after TCRalphabeta/CD19-depleted stem cell transplant. These receptors were obtained from a boy less than two years old who had a stem cell transplant for SCID, so the T cells may come from the graft donor.

The V and J genes are TRBV7-9 and TRBJ1-2; no clear D. CDR1 SEHNR and CDR2 FQNEAQ come from the germline V gene (reference sequence). The CDR3 sequence is 12 residues long. V was trimmed by 5 bases and J by 6 bases, leaving 10 bases between them. CDR3 in DNA: TGTGCCAGCAGCAGCCCGCGCGATGGCTACACCTTC. This gives the protein CASSSPRDGYTF.

Here the CDR3 DNA reads TGTGCCAGCAGCTTAGCGGGGATAGGGAATTCACCCCTCCACTTT. Its protein product is CASSLAGIGNSPLHF. The chain recombines TRBV7-9 with TRBJ1-6; no clear D. The CDR3 runs to 15 residues. The germline CDR1 and CDR2 sequences are SEHNR and FQNEAQ (reference sequence). Trimming cost V 0 bases and J 7 bases, with 10 bases left between them.

The rearrangement uses TRBV20-1 and TRBJ2-2, with D maybe TRBD1 (6 bases). Deletions cut 8 bases from V and 0 bases from J, with 10 bases between. Germline-derived CDR1 and CDR2 are DFQATT and SNEGSKA (reference sequence). The CDR3 length is 13 residues. The CDR3 DNA follows: TGCAGTATGGACAGCCCGAACACCGGGGAGCTGTTTTTT. Protein product: CSMDSPNTGELFF.

The genes are TRBV9 and TRBJ2-1; 16 bases agree with TRBD2. CDR3 length: 16 amino acids. In germline, CDR1 is SGDLS, CDR2 YYNGEE. The J segment lost 9 bases and the V segment lost 0 bases, leaving 3 bases of the junction unmatched. CDR3 sequence: CASSVGGTSGGGEQFF. Written as DNA, the CDR3 is TGTGCCAGCAGCGTAGGTGGGACTAGCGGGGGGGGTGAGCAGTTCTTC. Supplemented by reference TRBV9 and TRBJ2-1, the full variable domain reads DSGVTQTPKHLITATGQRVTLRCSPRSGDLSVYWYQQSLDQGLQFLIQYYNGEERAKGNILERFSAQQFPDLHSELNLSSLELGDSALYFCASSVGGTSGGGEQFFGPGTRLTVL.

The sample holds a few counts of this clonotype. J is TRBJ1-2 and V is TRBV10-3; no definite D call. The CDR3 has 15 residues. V was trimmed by 2 bases and J by 4 bases, leaving 14 bases between them. The germline CDR1 and CDR2 sequences are ENHRY and SYGVKD. CDR3: CAISEPWTGSYGYTF. CDR3 sequence (DNA): TGTGCCATCAGTGAGCCTTGGACGGGAAGCTATGGCTACACCTTC.

This clonotype was seen more than once but under ten times. The chain recombines TRBV11-2 with TRBJ2-2, with D unclear. V lost 5 bases and J lost 3, with 7 bases in between. CDR3 length equals 13 residues. CDR1 SGHAT and CDR2 FQNNGV come from the germline V gene. CDR3 sequence: CASSDRDTGELFF. The CDR3 region has the DNA TGTGCCAGCAGCGATAGAGACACCGGGGAGCTGTTTTTT. The full variable domain, with the rest looked up from reference TRBV11-2 and TRBJ2-2, is EAGVAQSPRYKIIEKRQSVAFWCNPISGHATLYWYQQILGQGPKLLIQFQNNGVVDDSQLPKDRFSAERLKGVDSTLKIQPAKLEDSAVYLCASSDRDTGELFFGEGSRLTVL.

The chain uses TRBV5-1 and TRBJ2-1; D possibly uses TRBD1 or TRBD2 (5 bases each). Germline V gives CDR1 SGHRS, CDR2 YFSETQ. The CDR3 contains 17 residues. V was shortened by 3 bases and J by 4 bases, with 20 bases between the two germline ends. CDR3 amino acids: CASSSRSGTALYNEQFF. The CDR3 nucleotides are TGCGCCAGCAGCTCAAGATCCGGGACGGCCTTATACAATGAGCAGTTCTTC.

The chain employs TRBV2 and TRBJ2-7; 9 bases agree with TRBD1. This CDR3 comprises 14 residues. The V segment lost 3 bases and the J segment 2 bases; nucleotides outside the gene matches: 2. Germline CDR1 reads SNHLY; CDR2 reads FYNNEI. The CDR3 coding sequence is TGTGCCAGCAGTGAGGACAGGGGAACCTACGAGCAGTACTTC. Amino acid sequence: CASSEDRGTYEQYF.

The chain recombines TRBV7-9 with TRBJ2-1; perhaps TRBD1 as D (5 bases). Trimming shortened V by 5 bases and J by 4 bases, and 12 bases separated the two germline ends. Germline values: CDR1 SEHNR, CDR2 FQNEAQ (reference sequence). The CDR3 has 14 amino acids. For the CDR3, the DNA is TGTGCCAGCAGCACTACCAGACAGTACAATGAGCAGTTCTTC. This sequence encodes CASSTTRQYNEQFF.

This clonotype came up a few times. The chain recombines TRBV5-1 with TRBJ1-4; D call uncertain. The CDR3 sequence is 16 residues long. Trimming took 0 bases from V and 1 from J, leaving 10 bases between them. Per the germline V gene, CDR1 is SGHRS and CDR2 is YFSETQ. The CDR3 region is CASSLGIRGTNEKLFF. CDR3 coding DNA: TGCGCCAGCAGCTTGGGTATCCGGGGAACTAATGAAAAACTGTTTTTT.

The chain joins TRBV20-1 to TRBJ2-7; tentatively, D is TRBD1 or TRBD2 (6 bases each). The CDR3 runs to 20 residues. V lost 6 bases and J 2 bases, leaving 35 bases between the germline ends. Germline V gives CDR1 DFQATT, CDR2 SNEGSKA (reference sequence). In nucleotides, the CDR3 is TGCAGTGCCCTACCGCATGCCTCCTTTAGAGGGGGGAGACCCCCCTACGAGCAGTACTTC. Its protein is CSALPHASFRGGRPPYEQYF.

This clonotype was recorded a few times. J is TRBJ2-1 and V is TRBV7-3; no clear D gene. V was cut by 5 bases and J by 6 bases, with 17 bases left in between. The V gene's germline CDR1 is SGHTA and CDR2 FQGTGA. This CDR3 is built from 15 residues. CDR3 sequence: CASSPLGYRSNEQFF. As DNA, the CDR3 is TGTGCCAGCAGCCCTCTAGGTTATCGGAGCAATGAGCAGTTCTTC.

The CDR3 loop is CASSLDQAGEPEKLFF. The CDR3 nucleotides read TGTGCCAGCAGCTTAGACCAAGCAGGCGAACCAGAAAAACTGTTTTTT. The chain is built from TRBV7-8 and TRBJ1-4; D is ambiguous. Trimming stripped 1 base from V and 8 bases from J, with 17 bases between. The CDR3 spans 16 residues. The germline gives CDR1 SGHVS, CDR2 FQNEAQ.

The V and J genes are TRBV5-1 and TRBJ2-2, with D possibly matching TRBD1 (6 bases). The germline V gene has CDR1 SGHRS and CDR2 YFSETQ. The CDR3 loop spans 14 amino acids. Trimming removed 6 bases at V and 4 bases at J, with 13 bases between. CDR3 nucleotide sequence: TGCGCCAGCACCTCTGGGGGCCGCACCGGGGAGCTGTTTTTT. Protein: CASTSGGRTGELFF.